These 28 T cell receptor beta chains were sequenced from one sample in a study of cytomegalovirus exposure and HLA in healthy donors (dated by TCRdb to about 2017). The method behind the library was the immunoSEQ multiplex PCR assay. For the multiplex PCR, a mixture combining 60 forward primers for TCR Vbeta segments and 13 reverse primers for TCR Jbeta segments was used. Sourced from immuneACCESS, this table was stored by TCRdb with only in-frame sequences that have V and J called. A share of the clones is absent; for the studies checked, an unresolved V gene accounts for under half, and the remainder has no known explanation. Present in this sample are about 96,000 clones, around 60% of which were seen just once. The top ten constitute 3.2% of the sample. The sequenced material came from PBMCs. The receptors here all came from a man aged 55 to 69 in good health and CMV-seronegative.

The V and J genes are TRBV10-3 and TRBJ2-3, with 8 bases matching TRBD2. The CDR3 covers 13 residues. From germline, CDR1 is ENHRY and CDR2 SYGVKD. Trimming at V came to 10 bases and at J to 5 bases, leaving 8 bases not matched to a gene. CDR3 bases: TGTGCCAGCTCGCCAGCGGGAGAAGATACGCAGTATTTT. It is translated as CASSPAGEDTQYF.

The table lists this clone with a count of one. The J gene is TRBJ1-6, the V gene TRBV2; D may be TRBD1 (6 bases). Germline V gene data show CDR1 as SNHLY and CDR2 as FYNNEI. Trimming left V 7 bases short and J 7 bases short, with 11 bases between. This CDR3 comprises 13 residues. The CDR3 nucleotides read TGTGCCAGCACCACGGACAGAAATTCACCCCTCCACTTT. It encodes CASTTDRNSPLHF. Together with reference TRBV2 and TRBJ1-6, the CDR3 gives the full variable domain: EPEVTQTPSHQVTQMGQEVILRCVPISNHLYFYWYRQILGQKVEFLVSFYNNEISEKSEIFDDQFSVERPDGSNFTLKIRSTKLEDSAMYFCASTTDRNSPLHFGNGTRLTVT.

The chain joins TRBV6-6 to TRBJ2-7, with 7 positions matching TRBD2. There are 14 residues in the CDR3. Trimming took 8 bases from V and 1 from J; bases not matched to a gene: 8. Per the germline V gene, CDR1 is MNHNY and CDR2 is SVGAGI (reference sequence). The CDR3 nucleotides read TGTGCCAGCGGAGGGGCTAGCGGATCCTACGAGCAGTACTTC. It is translated as CASGGASGSYEQYF.

CDR3: CASSLRARGGAYEQYF. DNA of the CDR3: TGTGCCAGCAGCTTGAGAGCGCGGGGGGGGGCCTACGAGCAGTACTTC. The gene calls are TRBV5-5 and TRBJ2-7; 9 bases agree with TRBD2. CDR1 is SGHKS and CDR2 is YYEKEE in the germline V gene (reference sequence). Losses at the gene ends were 1 base for V and 2 bases for J; bases not matched to a gene: 7. There are 16 residues in the CDR3.

The chain carries TRBV5-1 and TRBJ1-1, with 10 bases aligning to TRBD1. Germline V CDR1 and CDR2: SGHRS, YFSETQ. The CDR3 spans 14 residues. After removal of 3 bases from V and 4 bases from J, the junction contained 3 bases not matched to a gene. The CDR3, as DNA: TGCGCCAGCAGCTCGCGGACAGGGGGCACTGAAGCTTTCTTT. Protein: CASSSRTGGTEAFF.

V usage is TRBV15 and J usage is TRBJ2-5; TRBD2 matches at 14 bases. In germline, CDR1 is LNHNV, CDR2 YYDKDF (reference sequence). V lost 0 bases and J lost 4; bases outside the gene matches: 7. This CDR3 is built from 18 residues. This chain's CDR3 is CATSRDRTGLAGGETQYF. The CDR3 DNA follows: TGTGCCACCAGCAGAGATCGGACAGGACTAGCGGGAGGAGAGACCCAGTACTTC.

The J gene is TRBJ1-6, the V gene TRBV6-1; possible D gene TRBD1, 5 bases. Germline CDR1 MNHNS, CDR2 SASEGT. V shed 5 bases and J shed 0 bases, with 8 bases lying between them. There are 15 residues in the CDR3. The CDR3 nucleotides read TGTGCCAGCAGTAACCAGGGCTCCTATAATTCACCCCTCCACTTT. It specifies CASSNQGSYNSPLHF.

This clone occurred a few times. The chain uses TRBV25-1 and TRBJ2-3; 7 bases map to TRBD2. The V gene end was trimmed by 4 bases and the J gene end by 0 bases; junction bases not matched to a gene: 7. This CDR3 is 16 amino acids long. Germline values: CDR1 MGHDK, CDR2 SYGVNS. CDR3 bases: TGTGCCAGCAGTGCGAAACTAGCGAGAAGCACAGATACGCAGTATTTT. Protein sequence: CASSAKLARSTDTQYF.

The chain combines TRBV25-1 with TRBJ1-6; 8 bases match TRBD1. The CDR3 contains 11 residues. V was clipped by 3 bases and J by 14 bases; unmatched bases: 0. CDR1 and CDR2 (germline): MGHDK, SYGVNS. In nucleotides, the CDR3 is TGTGCCAGCAGTGAGGGACAGGCCCTCCACTTT. As protein: CASSEGQALHF.

The chain is built from TRBV7-7 and TRBJ2-2; 10 bases are shared with TRBD1. The CDR3 has 19 amino acids. V gave up 0 bases and J gave up 3 bases; unmatched junction bases: 10. The germline gives CDR1 SSHAT, CDR2 FNYEAQ (reference sequence). The CDR3 region is CASSLAPGTGAGDTGELFF. For the CDR3, the DNA is TGTGCCAGCAGCTTAGCTCCCGGGACAGGGGCGGGCGACACCGGGGAGCTGTTTTTT.

The chain recombines TRBV11-2 with TRBJ2-7, with 8 nucleotides matching TRBD1. The V gene end was trimmed by 0 bases and the J gene end by 3 bases; junction bases not matched to a gene: 4. Germline lookup yields CDR1 SGHAT and CDR2 FQNNGV. The CDR3 is made up of 15 amino acids. CDR3 sequence (DNA): TGTGCCAGCAGCTTAGAGCCGGGACAGGTCTACGAGCAGTACTTC. This encodes CASSLEPGQVYEQYF.

The chain has TRBV18 and TRBJ1-4; a possible D gene is TRBD1 (6 bases). Germline loops: CDR1 KGHSH, CDR2 LQKENI. Trimming shortened V by 3 bases and J by 7 bases, and 12 bases separated the two germline ends. The CDR3 consists of 14 residues. The DNA for the CDR3 is TGTGCCAGCTCACCCTCGGGGGGCGGTGAAAAACTGTTTTTT. It is translated as CASSPSGGGEKLFF.

V gene TRBV30 combines with J gene TRBJ1-6; 9 bases are shared with TRBD1. Germline V gene data show CDR1 as GTSNPN and CDR2 as SVGIG (reference sequence). The CDR3 totals 15 residues. Trimming at V came to 4 bases and at J to 9 bases, leaving 10 bases not matched to a gene. CDR3 sequence (DNA): TGTGCCTGGAAGTCAATTGGGACAGGGACTTCACCCCTCCACTTT. Translating gives CAWKSIGTGTSPLHF.

The chain uses TRBV19 and TRBJ2-7; a possible D gene is TRBD1 (5 bases). Trimming stripped 0 bases from V and 6 bases from J, with 9 bases between. CDR1 and CDR2 (germline): LNHDA, SQIVND (reference sequence). This CDR3 is built from 13 residues. The CDR3 bases are TGTGCCAGTAGTATAGACACAGGTTCCGAGCAGTACTTC. Translated: CASSIDTGSEQYF.

This rearrangement joins TRBV2 to TRBJ2-1, with TRBD2 matching over 11 bases. Trimming at V came to 6 bases and at J to 0 bases, leaving 10 bases not matched to a gene. The CDR3 loop spans 18 amino acids. CDR1 and CDR2 (germline): SNHLY, FYNNEI. CDR3 nucleotides: TGTGCCAGCAGGGACGGGACTAGCGGTTCTAGCTCCTACAATGAGCAGTTCTTC. This encodes CASRDGTSGSSSYNEQFF. The variable domain in full, completed from reference TRBV2 and TRBJ2-1, reads EPEVTQTPSHQVTQMGQEVILRCVPISNHLYFYWYRQILGQKVEFLVSFYNNEISEKSEIFDDQFSVERPDGSNFTLKIRSTKLEDSAMYFCASRDGTSGSSSYNEQFFGPGTRLTVL.

V gene TRBV10-1 combines with J gene TRBJ1-1; 9 bases map to TRBD1. The CDR3 runs to 14 residues. Germline loops: CDR1 WNHNN, CDR2 SYGVQD (reference sequence). With 4 bases clipped from V and 1 base from J, the junction kept 1 base outside the gene matches. The CDR3, as DNA: TGCGCCAGCAGTGGACAGGGGGGGAACACTGAAGCTTTCTTT. Its translation is CASSGQGGNTEAFF.

V gene TRBV5-6 combines with J gene TRBJ1-4; D possibly corresponds to TRBD1 (5 bases). Germline CDR1 reads SGHDT; CDR2 reads YYEEEE. The CDR3 is 16 residues long. V lost 1 base to trimming and J lost 1 base, with 11 bases between them. DNA for the CDR3: TGTGCCAGCAGCTTGAGGGGATCTAGAACTAATGAAAAACTGTTTTTT. Its protein product is CASSLRGSRTNEKLFF.

This chain joins TRBV7-6 and TRBJ2-3; 10 bases are shared with TRBD2. Looked up from germline, CDR1 is SGHVS and CDR2 is FNYEAQ. V was clipped by 2 bases and J by 6 bases; unmatched bases: 5. This CDR3 has 15 residues. The CDR3 loop is CASSLSSGGGDTQYF. For the CDR3, the DNA is TGTGCCAGCAGCTTATCTAGCGGGGGTGGGGATACGCAGTATTTT.

This clone was counted a single time. This sequence joins TRBV29-1 and TRBJ2-2; D perhaps matches TRBD2 (5 bases). V was cut by 3 bases and J by 5 bases, with 13 bases left in between. This CDR3 spans 14 amino acids. Germline V lookup: CDR1 SQVTM, CDR2 ANQGSEA. CDR3 protein: CSVERSGYTGELFF. As DNA, the CDR3 is TGCAGCGTTGAGAGGAGCGGTTATACCGGGGAGCTGTTTTTT.

V usage is TRBV2 and J usage is TRBJ1-5; 11 nucleotides align to TRBD1. The CDR3 loop spans 16 amino acids. Germline values: CDR1 SNHLY, CDR2 FYNNEI. The J segment lost 6 bases and the V segment lost 5 bases, leaving 9 bases of the junction unmatched. The CDR3 DNA sequence: TGTGCCAGCAGTTCCCCTGGACAGGGGGCAAGTCAGCCCCAGCATTTT. Its translation is CASSSPGQGASQPQHF.

The chain couples TRBV19 to TRBJ1-4, with TRBD1 matching over 10 bases. This CDR3 comprises 14 residues. Germline lookup yields CDR1 LNHDA and CDR2 SQIVND (reference sequence). The junction had 7 bases not matched to a gene; V was cut back by 7 bases and J by 8 bases. CDR3 nucleotide sequence: TGTGCCAGTATCGACAGGGGGCGATTCGAAAAACTGTTTTTT. As protein: CASIDRGRFEKLFF.

This rearrangement joins TRBV2 to TRBJ2-1; 7 nucleotides agree with TRBD2. The germline V gene has CDR1 SNHLY and CDR2 FYNNEI. The V and J ends lost 6 bases and 13 bases, in that order; junction bases with no gene match: 12. CDR3 length: 13 amino acids. CDR3 loop: CASSLGLDENQFF. The CDR3 region has the DNA TGTGCCAGCAGCCTTGGACTAGATGAAAATCAGTTCTTC.

The V and J genes are TRBV7-3 and TRBJ2-2; 8 bases map to TRBD2. The CDR3 consists of 16 residues. Trimming removed 2 bases from V and 0 bases from J; junction bases left unmatched: 2. Germline V gene lookup returns CDR1 SGHTA and CDR2 FQGTGA. CDR3 bases: TGTGCCAGCAGCTTATCGGGAGGGCCGAACACCGGGGAGCTGTTTTTT. This gives the protein CASSLSGGPNTGELFF.

CDR3 nucleotides: TGTGCCATCAGTCCAAGCAGGGATGGTGAAAACACCATATATTTT. Its protein product is CAISPSRDGENTIYF. This chain joins TRBV10-3 and TRBJ1-3; possibly TRBD1 for D (5 bases). V was pared by 5 bases and J by 6 bases, with 17 bases between. Germline V gene lookup returns CDR1 ENHRY and CDR2 SYGVKD. This CDR3 comprises 15 residues.

V and J are TRBV18 and TRBJ2-2; 9 bases map to TRBD1. The V and J ends lost 4 bases and 6 bases, in that order; junction bases with no gene match: 6. The length of the CDR3 is 15 residues. Germline assignment: CDR1 KGHSH and CDR2 LQKENI. The CDR3 DNA reads TGTGCCAGCTCACTTTCCGGGACAGGGCCCGGGGAGCTGTTTTTT. Amino acids: CASSLSGTGPGELFF.

The chain has TRBV2 and TRBJ1-1; no definite D call. The germline V gene has CDR1 SNHLY and CDR2 FYNNEI. Trimming cost V 2 bases and J 5 bases, with 9 bases left between them. CDR3 length: 13 residues. The CDR3 DNA reads as TGTGCCAGCAGTGAACAGTGGAGGACTGAAGCTTTCTTT. Protein product: CASSEQWRTEAFF.

This clone was recorded only once. The J gene is TRBJ2-7, the V gene TRBV7-2; D uncertain. The CDR3 spans 15 residues. From germline, CDR1 is SGHTA and CDR2 FQGNSA. V was pared by 2 bases and J by 3 bases, with 14 bases between. CDR3 loop: CASSLSSRGIYEQYF. CDR3 DNA: TGTGCCAGCAGCTTAAGCTCCAGAGGTATCTACGAGCAGTACTTC.

This clone was seen a handful of times. The chain uses TRBV11-2 and TRBJ2-7, with D perhaps TRBD1 (5 bases). The CDR3 runs 18 residues. Germline values: CDR1 SGHAT, CDR2 FQNNGV. V was pared by 0 bases and J by 0 bases, with 18 bases between. The CDR3 bases are TGTGCCAGCAGCTTAGATACCCGTGGGGCAGCACTCTCCTACGAGCAGTACTTC. This codes for CASSLDTRGAALSYEQYF.